This T cell receptor beta chain was found in a study of long-term antiretroviral therapy in people with HIV. Study at large: The earliest samples came about a decade before the 2015 immediate-ART recommendation.

Runs used v3.0 of the immunoSEQ assay and were done at survey level. TCRdb's copy holds only in-frame clones and misses some; the assay was immunoSEQ multiplex PCR. The repertoire holds over 25,000 clones, with roughly 82% as singletons. As for this clone: The antigen is unknown.

Notes on the study in general: Control repertoires displayed wider CDR3 length ranges than the HIV repertoires.

Every one of the participants with HIV received treatment in the United States. There were about 0.95-10 million cryopreserved PBMC in the samples before DNA extraction. Germline loops: CDR1 MNHEY, CDR2 SMNVEV (reference sequence). The CDR3 spans 16 residues. Trimming removed 10 bases from V and 5 bases from J, with 24 bases in between. This sequence originates from a man between 18 and 35 years old with HIV. The chain has TRBV27 and TRBJ1-5, with TRBD1 as a possible D gene (5 bases). This sample comprised unsorted PBMCs, obtained 0.8 years before starting antiretroviral therapy. CDR3 sequence reads: CATKVAQGLRHQPQHF. The CDR3 region has the DNA TGTGCCACCAAGGTCGCGCAGGGACTACGGCATCAGCCCCAGCATTTT.